The T cell receptor beta chain described here comes from a study of regulatory T cells in long-lasting Graves disease. Documented time point: newly diagnosed GD, antithyroid drugs for less than 3 months. Construction of the TCR library relied on RNA isolated from PBMCs. V was shortened by 7 bases and J by 3 bases, with 19 bases between the two germline ends. Germline loops: CDR1 MDHEN, CDR2 SYDVKM. The CDR3 contains 15 residues. This clonotype has at least ten counts. Arm-PCR of CDR3 regions with iRepertoire HTBI primers generated TCR beta libraries. TCRdb re-analysed the multiplex PCR reads in MiXCR, keeping a single row per CDR3 protein. The profile shows some 460,000 distinct CDR3 sequences, roughly 15% of them singletons. The sample was also linked to a second study, of T cells in Graves' hyperthyroidism and ophthalmopathy.

The rearrangement links TRBV28 to TRBJ2-7; D is perhaps TRBD2 (7 bases). The sequence was obtained from a man aged 35 to 55 with Graves disease. The sample here was peripheral blood mononuclear cells (PBMCs), taken at new diagnosis, from a patient treated with antithyroid drugs. The CDR3: CASTPQGAGDYEQYF. CDR3 nucleotide sequence: TGTGCCAGCACCCCACAGGGCGCGGGGGACTACGAGCAGTACTTC. The complete variable domain, with remaining parts taken from reference TRBV28 and TRBJ2-7, reads DVKVTQSSRYLVKRTGEKVFLECVQDMDHENMFWYRQDPGLGLRLIYFSYDVKMKEKGDIPEGYSVSREKKERFSLILESASTNQTSMYLCASTPQGAGDYEQYFGPGTRLTVT.